This T cell receptor beta chain was profiled in a study of T cell responses to AZD1222 COVID-19 vaccine. Study-wide points: There were mostly white British donors and more females than males, and clonal diversity was possibly underestimated.

Profiling relied on immunoSEQ multiplex PCR, and the TCRdb table lists in-frame clones only, not all of them. The data hold about 170,000 clones, with less than 95% observed a single time. With regard to this clone: Its antigen is unknown.

The CDR3 extends over 14 amino acids. CDR1 is SGHTS, CDR2 YDEGEE, per germline. With V trimmed by 1 base and J by 7 bases, 5 bases remained unmatched. The chain links TRBV5-8 to TRBJ1-5, with 7 positions matching TRBD1. The sequences come from peripheral blood, collected on day 0 of AZD1222 vaccination. This sequence was found in an adult in good health. CDR3 protein: CASSLTTGWQPQHF. The CDR3 bases are TGTGCCAGCAGCTTGACGACAGGGTGGCAGCCCCAGCATTTT.